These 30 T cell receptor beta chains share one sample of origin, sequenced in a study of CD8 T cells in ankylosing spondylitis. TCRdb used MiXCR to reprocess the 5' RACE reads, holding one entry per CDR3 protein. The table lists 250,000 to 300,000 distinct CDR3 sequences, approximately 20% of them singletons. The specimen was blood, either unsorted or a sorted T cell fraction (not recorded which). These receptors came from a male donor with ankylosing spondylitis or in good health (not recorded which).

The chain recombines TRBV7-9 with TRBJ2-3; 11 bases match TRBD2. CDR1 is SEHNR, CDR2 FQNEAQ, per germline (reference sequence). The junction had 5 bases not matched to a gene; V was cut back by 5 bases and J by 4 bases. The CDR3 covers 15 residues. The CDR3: CASSGSGRVADTQYF. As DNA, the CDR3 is TGTGCCAGCAGCGGTAGCGGGAGGGTGGCAGATACGCAGTATTTT.

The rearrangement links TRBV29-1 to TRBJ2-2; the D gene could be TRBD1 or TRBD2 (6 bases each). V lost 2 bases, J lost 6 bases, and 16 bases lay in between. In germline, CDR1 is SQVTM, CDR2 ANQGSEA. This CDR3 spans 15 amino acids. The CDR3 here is CSVETPEGGSGELFF. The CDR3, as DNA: TGCAGCGTTGAAACCCCCGAAGGGGGGTCCGGGGAGCTGTTTTTT.

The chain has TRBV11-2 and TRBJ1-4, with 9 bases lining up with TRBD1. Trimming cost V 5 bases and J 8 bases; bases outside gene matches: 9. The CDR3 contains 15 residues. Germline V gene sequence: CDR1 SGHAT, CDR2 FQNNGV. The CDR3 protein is CASSRTGGPGEKLFF. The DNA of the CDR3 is TGTGCCAGCAGCCGAACAGGGGGCCCGGGCGAAAAACTGTTTTTT.

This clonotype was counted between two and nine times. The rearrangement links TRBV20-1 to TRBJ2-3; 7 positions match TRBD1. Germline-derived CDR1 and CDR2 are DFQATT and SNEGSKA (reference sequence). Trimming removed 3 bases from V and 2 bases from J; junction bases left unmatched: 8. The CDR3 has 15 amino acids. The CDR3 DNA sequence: TGCAGTGCTAGTTGGGGGACAGCCATCACAGATACGCAGTATTTT. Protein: CSASWGTAITDTQYF.

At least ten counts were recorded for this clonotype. CDR3 coding DNA: TGCGCCAGCAGCCAAGATAAGGCTAGCGGGAGTAATGAGCAGTTCTTC. This translates into CASSQDKASGSNEQFF. V usage is TRBV4-1 and J usage is TRBJ2-1, with 10 bases matching TRBD2. The CDR3 loop spans 16 amino acids. Germline V gene sequence: CDR1 MGHRA, CDR2 YSYEKL. Unmatched junction bases numbered 6, after V lost 0 bases and J lost 7 bases.

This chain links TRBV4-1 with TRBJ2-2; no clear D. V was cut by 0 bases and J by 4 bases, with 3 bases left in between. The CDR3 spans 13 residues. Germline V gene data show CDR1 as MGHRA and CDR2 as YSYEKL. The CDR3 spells CASSQEVTGELFF. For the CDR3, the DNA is TGCGCCAGCAGCCAAGAGGTCACCGGGGAGCTGTTTTTT.

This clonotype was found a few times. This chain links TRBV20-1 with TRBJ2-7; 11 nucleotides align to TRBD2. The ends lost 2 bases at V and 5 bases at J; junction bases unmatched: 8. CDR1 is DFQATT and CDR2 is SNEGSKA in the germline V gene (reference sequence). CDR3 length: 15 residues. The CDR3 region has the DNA TGCAGTGCTAGAAAGGTAGCGGGAGGGCTCAACGAGCAGTACTTC. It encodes CSARKVAGGLNEQYF.

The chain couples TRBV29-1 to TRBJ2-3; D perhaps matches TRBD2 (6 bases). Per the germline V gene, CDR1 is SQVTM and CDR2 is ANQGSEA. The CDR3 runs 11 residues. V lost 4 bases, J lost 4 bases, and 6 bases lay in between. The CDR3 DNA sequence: TGCAGCGTTGGCGGGGCAGATACGCAGTATTTT. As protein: CSVGGADTQYF.

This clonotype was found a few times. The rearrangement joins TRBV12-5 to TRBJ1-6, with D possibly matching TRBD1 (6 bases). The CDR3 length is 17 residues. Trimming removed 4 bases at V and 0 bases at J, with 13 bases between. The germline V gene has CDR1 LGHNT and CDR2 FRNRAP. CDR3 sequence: CASGWTVSSSYNSPLHF. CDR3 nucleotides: TGTGCTAGTGGTTGGACAGTTTCCAGCTCCTATAATTCACCCCTCCACTTT.

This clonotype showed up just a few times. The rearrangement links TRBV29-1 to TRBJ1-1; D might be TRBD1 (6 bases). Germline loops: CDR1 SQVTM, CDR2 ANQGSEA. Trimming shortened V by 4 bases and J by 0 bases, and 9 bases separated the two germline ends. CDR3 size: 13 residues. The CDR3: CSVGGDMNTEAFF. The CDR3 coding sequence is TGCAGCGTTGGAGGGGACATGAACACTGAAGCTTTCTTT.

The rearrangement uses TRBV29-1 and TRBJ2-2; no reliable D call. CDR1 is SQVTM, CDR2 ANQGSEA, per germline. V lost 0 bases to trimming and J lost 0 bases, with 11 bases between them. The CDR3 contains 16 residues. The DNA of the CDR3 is TGCAGCGTTGAAGAACCAGGATGGACGAACACCGGGGAGCTGTTTTTT. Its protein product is CSVEEPGWTNTGELFF.

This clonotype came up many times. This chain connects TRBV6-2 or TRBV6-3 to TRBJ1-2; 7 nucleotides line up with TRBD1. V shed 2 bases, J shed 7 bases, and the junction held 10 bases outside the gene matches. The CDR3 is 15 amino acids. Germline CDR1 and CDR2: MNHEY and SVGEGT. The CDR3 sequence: CASSYVGQEMGGYTF. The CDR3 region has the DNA TGTGCCAGCAGTTACGTCGGACAGGAGATGGGTGGCTACACCTTC.

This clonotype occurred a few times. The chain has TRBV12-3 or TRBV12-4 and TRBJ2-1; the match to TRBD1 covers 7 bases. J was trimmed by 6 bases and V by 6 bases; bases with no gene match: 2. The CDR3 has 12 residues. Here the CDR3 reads CASSHRGNEQFF. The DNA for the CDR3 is TGTGCCAGCAGCCACAGGGGCAATGAGCAGTTCTTC.

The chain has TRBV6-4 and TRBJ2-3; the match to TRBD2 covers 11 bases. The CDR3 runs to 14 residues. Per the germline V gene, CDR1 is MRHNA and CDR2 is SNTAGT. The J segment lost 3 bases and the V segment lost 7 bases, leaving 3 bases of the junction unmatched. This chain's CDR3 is CASMGLAATDTQYF. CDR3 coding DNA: TGTGCCAGCATGGGACTAGCGGCTACAGATACGCAGTATTTT.

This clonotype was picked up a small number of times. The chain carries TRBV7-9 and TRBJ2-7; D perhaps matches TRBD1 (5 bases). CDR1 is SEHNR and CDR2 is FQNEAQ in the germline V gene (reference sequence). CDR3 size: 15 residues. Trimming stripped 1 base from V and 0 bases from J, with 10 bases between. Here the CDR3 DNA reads TGTGCCAGCAGCTTAGACAGGCACCTCTCCTACGAGCAGTACTTC. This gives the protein CASSLDRHLSYEQYF.

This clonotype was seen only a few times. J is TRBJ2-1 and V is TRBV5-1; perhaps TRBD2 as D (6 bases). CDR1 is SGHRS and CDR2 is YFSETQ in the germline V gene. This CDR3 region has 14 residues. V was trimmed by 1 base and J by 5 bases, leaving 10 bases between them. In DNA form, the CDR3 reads TGCGCCAGCAGCTTGCCGGGGGTCGACAATGAGCAGTTCTTC. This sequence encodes CASSLPGVDNEQFF.

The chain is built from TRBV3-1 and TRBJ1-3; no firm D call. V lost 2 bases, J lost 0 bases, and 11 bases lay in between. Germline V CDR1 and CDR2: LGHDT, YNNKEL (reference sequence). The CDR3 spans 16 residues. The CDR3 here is CASSQPQSISGNTIYF. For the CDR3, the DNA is TGTGCCAGCAGCCAACCCCAGTCCATCTCTGGAAACACCATATATTTT. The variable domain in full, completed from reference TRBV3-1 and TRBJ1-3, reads DTAVSQTPKYLVTQMGNDKSIKCEQNLGHDTMYWYKQDSKKFLKIMFSYNNKELIINETVPNRFSPKSPDKAHLNLHINSLELGDSAVYFCASSQPQSISGNTIYFGEGSWLTVV.

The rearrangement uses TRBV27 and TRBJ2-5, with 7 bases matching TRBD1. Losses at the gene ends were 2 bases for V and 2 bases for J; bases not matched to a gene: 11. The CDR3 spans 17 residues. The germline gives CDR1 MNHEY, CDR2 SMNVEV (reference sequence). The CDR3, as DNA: TGTGCCAGCAGTTTAACCGGGACAGTGATACGTCAAGAGACCCAGTACTTC. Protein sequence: CASSLTGTVIRQETQYF.

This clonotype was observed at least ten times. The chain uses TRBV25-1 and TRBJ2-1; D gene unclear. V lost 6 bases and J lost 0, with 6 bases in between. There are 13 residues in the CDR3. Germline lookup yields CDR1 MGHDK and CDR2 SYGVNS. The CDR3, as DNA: TGTGCCAGCAGAAAGAGCTCCTACAATGAGCAGTTCTTC. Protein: CASRKSSYNEQFF. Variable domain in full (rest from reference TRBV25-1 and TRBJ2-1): EADIYQTPRYLVIGTGKKITLECSQTMGHDKMYWYQQDPGMELHLIHYSYGVNSTEKGDLSSESTVSRIRTEHFPLTLESARPSHTSQYLCASRKSSYNEQFFGPGTRLTVL.

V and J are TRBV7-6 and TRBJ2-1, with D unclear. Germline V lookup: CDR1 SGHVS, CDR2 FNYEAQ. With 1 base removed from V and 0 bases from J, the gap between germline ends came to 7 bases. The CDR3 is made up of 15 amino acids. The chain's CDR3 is CASSLDVSSYNEQFF. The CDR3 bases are TGTGCCAGCAGCTTAGATGTAAGCTCCTACAATGAGCAGTTCTTC.

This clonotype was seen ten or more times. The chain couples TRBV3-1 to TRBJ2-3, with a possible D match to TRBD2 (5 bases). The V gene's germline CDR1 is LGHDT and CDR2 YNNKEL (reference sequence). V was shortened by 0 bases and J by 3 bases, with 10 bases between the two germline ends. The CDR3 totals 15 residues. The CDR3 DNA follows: TGTGCCAGCAGCCAAGATTTGGCGGGTACAGATACGCAGTATTTT. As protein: CASSQDLAGTDTQYF.

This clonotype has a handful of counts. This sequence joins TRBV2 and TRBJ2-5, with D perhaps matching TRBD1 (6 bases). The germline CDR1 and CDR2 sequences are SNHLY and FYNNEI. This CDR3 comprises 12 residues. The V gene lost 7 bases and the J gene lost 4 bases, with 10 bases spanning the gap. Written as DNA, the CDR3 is TGTGCCAGCATCCAGGGGAGAGAGACCCAGTACTTC. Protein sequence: CASIQGRETQYF.

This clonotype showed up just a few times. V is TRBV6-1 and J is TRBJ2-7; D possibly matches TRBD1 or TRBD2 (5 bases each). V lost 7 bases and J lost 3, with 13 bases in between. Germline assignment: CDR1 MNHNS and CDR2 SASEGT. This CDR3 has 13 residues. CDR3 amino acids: CASTTGRGYEQYF. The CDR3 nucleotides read TGTGCCAGCACCACGGGACGCGGCTACGAGCAGTACTTC.

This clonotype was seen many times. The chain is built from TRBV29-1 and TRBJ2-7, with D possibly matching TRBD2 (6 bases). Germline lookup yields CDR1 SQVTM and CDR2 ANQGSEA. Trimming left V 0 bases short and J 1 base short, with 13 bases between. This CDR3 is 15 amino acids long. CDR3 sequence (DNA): TGCAGCGTTGAAGATCTTGGGACTGAATCCTACGAGCAGTACTTC. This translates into CSVEDLGTESYEQYF.

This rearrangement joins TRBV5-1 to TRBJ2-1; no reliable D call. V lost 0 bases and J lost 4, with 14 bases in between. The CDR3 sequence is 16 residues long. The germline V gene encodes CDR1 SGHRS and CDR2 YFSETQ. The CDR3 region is CASSLVGRIFYNEQFF. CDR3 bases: TGCGCCAGCAGCTTGGTTGGACGGATCTTTTACAATGAGCAGTTCTTC.

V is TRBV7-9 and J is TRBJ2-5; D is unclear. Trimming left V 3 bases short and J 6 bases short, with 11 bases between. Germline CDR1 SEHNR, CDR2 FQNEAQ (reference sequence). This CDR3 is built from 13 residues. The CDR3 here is CASSFPGRQTQYF. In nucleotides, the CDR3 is TGTGCCAGCAGCTTTCCGGGCCGCCAGACCCAGTACTTC. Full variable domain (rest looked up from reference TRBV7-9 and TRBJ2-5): DTGVSQNPRHKITKRGQNVTFRCDPISEHNRLYWYRQTLGQGPEFLTYFQNEAQLEKSRLLSDRFSAERPKGSFSTLEIQRTEQGDSAMYLCASSFPGRQTQYFGPGTRLLVL.

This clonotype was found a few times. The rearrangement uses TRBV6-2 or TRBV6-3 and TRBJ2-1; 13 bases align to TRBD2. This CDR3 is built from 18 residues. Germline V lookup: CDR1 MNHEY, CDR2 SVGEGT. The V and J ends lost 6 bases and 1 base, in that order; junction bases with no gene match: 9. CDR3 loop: CASSPGLAGVGSYNEQFF. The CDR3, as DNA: TGTGCCAGCAGCCCTGGACTAGCGGGAGTTGGTTCCTACAATGAGCAGTTCTTC.

CDR3 protein: CATRAVTQETQYF. CDR3 nucleotides: TGTGCCACCAGGGCGGTTACCCAAGAGACCCAGTACTTC. V and J are TRBV6-2 or TRBV6-3 and TRBJ2-5, with D possibly being TRBD1 (5 bases). The germline V gene has CDR1 MNHEY and CDR2 SVGEGT. V dropped 10 bases and J dropped 1 base, with 13 bases sitting between them. The length of the CDR3 is 13 residues.

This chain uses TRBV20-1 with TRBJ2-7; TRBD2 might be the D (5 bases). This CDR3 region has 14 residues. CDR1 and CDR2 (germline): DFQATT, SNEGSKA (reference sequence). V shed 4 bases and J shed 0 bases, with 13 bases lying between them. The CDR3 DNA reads TGCAGTGCTACTGAGGGTCCCCTCTCCTACGAGCAGTACTTC. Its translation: CSATEGPLSYEQYF.

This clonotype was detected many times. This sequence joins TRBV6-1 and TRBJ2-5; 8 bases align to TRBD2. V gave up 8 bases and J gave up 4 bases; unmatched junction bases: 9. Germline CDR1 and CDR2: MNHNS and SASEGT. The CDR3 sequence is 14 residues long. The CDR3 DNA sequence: TGTGCCAGCTCAAAGCGGGAGACCCCAGAGACCCAGTACTTC. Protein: CASSKRETPETQYF.